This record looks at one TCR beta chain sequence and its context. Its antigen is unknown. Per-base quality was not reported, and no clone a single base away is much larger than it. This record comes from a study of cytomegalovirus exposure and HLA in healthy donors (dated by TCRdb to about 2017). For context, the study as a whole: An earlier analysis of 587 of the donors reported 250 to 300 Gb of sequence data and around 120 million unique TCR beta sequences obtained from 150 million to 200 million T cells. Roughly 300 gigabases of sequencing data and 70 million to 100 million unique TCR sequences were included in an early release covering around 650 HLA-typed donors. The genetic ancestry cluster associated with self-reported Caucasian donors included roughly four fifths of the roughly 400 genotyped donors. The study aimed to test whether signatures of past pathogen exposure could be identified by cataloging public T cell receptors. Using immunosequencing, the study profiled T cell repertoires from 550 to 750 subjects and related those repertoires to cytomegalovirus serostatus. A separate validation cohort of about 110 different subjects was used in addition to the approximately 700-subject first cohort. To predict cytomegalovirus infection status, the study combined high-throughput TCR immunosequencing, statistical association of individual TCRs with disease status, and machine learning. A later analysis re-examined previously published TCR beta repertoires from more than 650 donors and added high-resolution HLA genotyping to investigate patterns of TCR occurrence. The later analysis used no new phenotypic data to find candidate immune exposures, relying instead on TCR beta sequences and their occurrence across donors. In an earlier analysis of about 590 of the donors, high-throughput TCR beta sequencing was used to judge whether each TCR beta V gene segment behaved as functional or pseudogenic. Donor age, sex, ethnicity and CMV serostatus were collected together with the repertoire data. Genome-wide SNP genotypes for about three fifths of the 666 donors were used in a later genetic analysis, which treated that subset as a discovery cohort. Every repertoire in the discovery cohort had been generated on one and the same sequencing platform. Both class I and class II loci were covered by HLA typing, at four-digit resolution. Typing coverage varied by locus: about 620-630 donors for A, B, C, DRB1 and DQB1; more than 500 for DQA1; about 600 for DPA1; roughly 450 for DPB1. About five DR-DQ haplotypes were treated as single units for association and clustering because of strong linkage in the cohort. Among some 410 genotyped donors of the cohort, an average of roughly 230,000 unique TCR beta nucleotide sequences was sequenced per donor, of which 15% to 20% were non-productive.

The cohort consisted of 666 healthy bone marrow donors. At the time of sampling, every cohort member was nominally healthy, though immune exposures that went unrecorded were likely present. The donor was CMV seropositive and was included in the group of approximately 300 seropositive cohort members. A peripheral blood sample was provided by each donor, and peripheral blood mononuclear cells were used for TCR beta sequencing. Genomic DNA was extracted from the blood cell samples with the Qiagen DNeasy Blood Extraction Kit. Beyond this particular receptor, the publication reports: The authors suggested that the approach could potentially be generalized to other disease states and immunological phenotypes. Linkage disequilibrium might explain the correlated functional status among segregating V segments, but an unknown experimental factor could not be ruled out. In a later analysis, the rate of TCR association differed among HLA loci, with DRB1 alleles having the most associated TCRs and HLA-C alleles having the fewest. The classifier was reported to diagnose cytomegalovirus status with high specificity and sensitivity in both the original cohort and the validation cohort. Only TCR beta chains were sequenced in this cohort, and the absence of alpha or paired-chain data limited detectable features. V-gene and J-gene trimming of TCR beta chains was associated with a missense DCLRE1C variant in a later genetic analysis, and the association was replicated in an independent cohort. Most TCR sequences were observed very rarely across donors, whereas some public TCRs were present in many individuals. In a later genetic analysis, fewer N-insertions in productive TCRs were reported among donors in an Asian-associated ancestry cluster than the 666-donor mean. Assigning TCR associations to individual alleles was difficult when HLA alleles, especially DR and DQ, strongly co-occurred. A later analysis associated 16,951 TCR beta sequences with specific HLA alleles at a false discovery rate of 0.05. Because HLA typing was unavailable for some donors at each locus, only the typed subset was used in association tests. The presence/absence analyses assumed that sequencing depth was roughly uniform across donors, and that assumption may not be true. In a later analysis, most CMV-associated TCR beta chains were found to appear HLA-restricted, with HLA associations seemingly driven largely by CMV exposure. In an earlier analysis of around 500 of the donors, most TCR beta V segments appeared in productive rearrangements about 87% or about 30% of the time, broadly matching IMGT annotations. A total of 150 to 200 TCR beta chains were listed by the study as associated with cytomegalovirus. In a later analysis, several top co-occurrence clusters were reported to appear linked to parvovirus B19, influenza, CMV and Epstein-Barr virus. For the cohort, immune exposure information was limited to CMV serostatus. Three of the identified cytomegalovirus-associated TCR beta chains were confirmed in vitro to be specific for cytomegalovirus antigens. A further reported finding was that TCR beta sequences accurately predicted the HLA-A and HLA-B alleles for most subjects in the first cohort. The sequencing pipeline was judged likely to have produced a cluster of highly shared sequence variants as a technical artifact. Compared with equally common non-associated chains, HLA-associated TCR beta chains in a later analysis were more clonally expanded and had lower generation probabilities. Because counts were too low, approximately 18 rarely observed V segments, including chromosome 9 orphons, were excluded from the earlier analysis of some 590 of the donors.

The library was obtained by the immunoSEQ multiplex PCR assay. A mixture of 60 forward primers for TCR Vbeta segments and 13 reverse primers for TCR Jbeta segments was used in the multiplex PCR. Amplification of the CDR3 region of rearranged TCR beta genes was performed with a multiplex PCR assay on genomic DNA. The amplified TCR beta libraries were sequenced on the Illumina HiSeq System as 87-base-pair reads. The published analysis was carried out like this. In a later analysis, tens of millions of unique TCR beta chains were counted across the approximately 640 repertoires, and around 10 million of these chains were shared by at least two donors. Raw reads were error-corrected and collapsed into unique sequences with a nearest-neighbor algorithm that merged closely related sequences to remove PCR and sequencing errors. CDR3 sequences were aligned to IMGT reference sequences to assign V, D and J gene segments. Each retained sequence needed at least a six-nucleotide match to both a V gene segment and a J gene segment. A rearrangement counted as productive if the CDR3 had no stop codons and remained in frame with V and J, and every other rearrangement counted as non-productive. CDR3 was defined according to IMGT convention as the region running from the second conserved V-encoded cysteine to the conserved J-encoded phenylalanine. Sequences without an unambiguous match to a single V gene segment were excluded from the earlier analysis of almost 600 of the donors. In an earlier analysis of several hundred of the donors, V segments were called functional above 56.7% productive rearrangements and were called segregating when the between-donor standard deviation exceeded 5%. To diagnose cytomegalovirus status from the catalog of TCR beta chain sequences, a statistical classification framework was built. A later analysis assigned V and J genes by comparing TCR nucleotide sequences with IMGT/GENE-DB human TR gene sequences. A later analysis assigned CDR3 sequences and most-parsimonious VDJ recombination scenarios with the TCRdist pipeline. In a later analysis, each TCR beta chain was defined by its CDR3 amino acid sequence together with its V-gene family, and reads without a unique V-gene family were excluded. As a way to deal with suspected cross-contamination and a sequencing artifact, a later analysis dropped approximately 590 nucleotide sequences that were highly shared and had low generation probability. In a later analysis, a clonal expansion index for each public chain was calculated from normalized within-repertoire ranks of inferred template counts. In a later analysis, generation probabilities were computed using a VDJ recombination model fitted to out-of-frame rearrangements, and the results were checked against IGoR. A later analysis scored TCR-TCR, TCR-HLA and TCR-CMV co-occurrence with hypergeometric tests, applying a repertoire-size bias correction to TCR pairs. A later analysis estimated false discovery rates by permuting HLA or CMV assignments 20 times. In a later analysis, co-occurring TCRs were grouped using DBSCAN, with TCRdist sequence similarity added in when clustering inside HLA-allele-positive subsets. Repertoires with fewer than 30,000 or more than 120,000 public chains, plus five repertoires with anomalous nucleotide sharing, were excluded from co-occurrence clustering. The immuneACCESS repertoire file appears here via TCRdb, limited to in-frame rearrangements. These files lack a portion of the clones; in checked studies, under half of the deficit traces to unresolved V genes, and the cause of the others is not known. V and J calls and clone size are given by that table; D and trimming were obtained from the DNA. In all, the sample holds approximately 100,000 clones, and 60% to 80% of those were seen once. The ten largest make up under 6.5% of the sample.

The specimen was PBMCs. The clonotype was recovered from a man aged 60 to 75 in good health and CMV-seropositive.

The DNA sequence follows: TGTGCCAGCAGCCGAGCGACCCAGGGTGGCTACACCTTC. Translated, it reads CASSRATQGGYTF. Recombination connected TRBV7-9 to TRBJ1-2, and possibly TRBD1, on 5 matching bases. CDR1 and CDR2 were assigned from the germline V gene (reference sequence) as SEHNR and FQNEAQ. V loses 5 bases, J loses 7 bases, and the germline ends lie 14 bases apart. Including the terminal cysteine and phenylalanine, the CDR3 comprises 13 residues. Here the CDR3 DNA is all that survives: 39 bases in frame from base 1.